Each of the 18 T cell receptor beta chains below was sequenced from the same sample in a study of beta chain features in type 1 diabetes. cDNA synthesis used the whole RNA isolate, giving expressed TCRB sequences. Clones were sequenced by immunoSEQ multiplex PCR, and TCRdb holds only the in-frame ones, with some missing. Of 430,000 or so clones listed, more than 9.5% were seen once; the top ten hold more than 0.045%. The sample comprised naive CD4+ T cells from blood. The source is a woman under 30 in good health.

This clone occurred a few times. The CDR3 sequence: CAIGVGRGYEQYF. In DNA, the CDR3 is TGTGCCATCGGAGTGGGCAGGGGATACGAGCAGTACTTC. The J gene is TRBJ2-7, the V gene TRBV7-2; maybe TRBD1 (6 bases). The germline V gene has CDR1 SGHTA and CDR2 FQGNSA. The CDR3 is made up of 13 amino acids. Trimming removed 10 bases from V and 4 bases from J, with 17 bases in between.

The chain has TRBV9 and TRBJ2-3; D is unclear. V shed 4 bases and J shed 5 bases, with 14 bases lying between them. The germline V gene encodes CDR1 SGDLS and CDR2 YYNGEE. There are 14 residues in the CDR3. The CDR3 nucleotides are TGTGCCAGCAGCCTCCTCCCGGTTGTAGATACGCAGTATTTT. This codes for CASSLLPVVDTQYF.

This clone was detected a few times. The chain is built from TRBV27 and TRBJ1-5, with D maybe TRBD1 (6 bases). This CDR3 is built from 15 residues. Trimming took 8 bases from V and 2 from J, leaving 16 bases between them. Per the germline V gene, CDR1 is MNHEY and CDR2 is SMNVEV (reference sequence). CDR3 sequence reads: CASRPRGVGNQPQHF. The CDR3 DNA follows: TGTGCCAGCCGTCCCAGGGGTGTCGGCAATCAGCCCCAGCATTTT.

This clone has a handful of counts. The V gene is TRBV9, the J gene TRBJ1-1; D unclear. The germline V gene encodes CDR1 SGDLS and CDR2 YYNGEE. This CDR3 has 14 residues. The V end was cut by 4 bases, the J end by 5 bases, with 15 bases between. The CDR3 coding sequence is TGTGCCAGCAGCCAAGGATGGTATCTTACTGAAGCTTTCTTT. Translating it yields CASSQGWYLTEAFF.

This chain connects TRBV15 to TRBJ1-5, with 11 nucleotides matching TRBD1. Per germline, CDR1 LNHNV and CDR2 YYDKDF (reference sequence). The CDR3 contains 14 residues. The V gene end was trimmed by 4 bases and the J gene end by 8 bases; junction bases not matched to a gene: 4. DNA for the CDR3: TGTGCCACCAGCATAGGACAGGGGGCAAAGCCCCAGCATTTT. Its protein product is CATSIGQGAKPQHF.

Note on this clone: This specimen includes other DNA sequences encoding the same CDR3. This chain joins TRBV10-3 and TRBJ2-7; the D is unclear. This CDR3 is built from 11 residues. The ends were cut back, 3 bases at V and 4 bases at J, with 4 bases in the middle. Germline V gene lookup returns CDR1 ENHRY and CDR2 SYGVKD. CDR3 in amino acids: CAISDLYEQYF. The CDR3 nucleotides read TGTGCCATCAGTGATCTTTACGAGCAGTACTTC.

This clone came up a few times. The J gene is TRBJ1-1, the V gene TRBV29-1, with 8 nucleotides matching TRBD1. Germline V gene lookup returns CDR1 SQVTM and CDR2 ANQGSEA. V lost 6 bases to trimming and J lost 5 bases; unmatched junction nucleotides: 8. The CDR3 extends over 13 amino acids. In DNA form, the CDR3 reads TGCAGCGTGATCAGGGGGCTTGAGACTGAAGCTTTCTTT. Amino acids: CSVIRGLETEAFF. The entire variable domain, with the rest obtained from reference TRBV29-1 and TRBJ1-1, is as follows: SAVISQKPSRDICQRGTSLTIQCQVDSQVTMMFWYRQQPGQSLTLIATANQGSEATYESGFVIDKFPISRPNLTFSTLTVSNMSPEDSSIYLCSVIRGLETEAFFGQGTRLTVV.

The chain combines TRBV7-2 with TRBJ2-3; D remains ambiguous. The V gene's germline CDR1 is SGHTA and CDR2 FQGNSA. The CDR3 spans 14 residues. With 7 bases removed from V and 4 bases from J, the gap between germline ends came to 15 bases. CDR3 coding DNA: TGTGCCAGCAACAAGGGCCCCCTACCAGATACGCAGTATTTT. This sequence encodes CASNKGPLPDTQYF.

The chain links TRBV5-1 to TRBJ2-1; D is ambiguous. V was shortened by 0 bases and J by 0 bases, with 10 bases between the two germline ends. Germline CDR1 reads SGHRS; CDR2 reads YFSETQ. The CDR3 has 16 residues. In DNA form, the CDR3 reads TGCGCCAGCAGCTTGGACCGGACGGGCTCCTACAATGAGCAGTTCTTC. Translation: CASSLDRTGSYNEQFF.

This clone was detected a few times. The chain couples TRBV25-1 to TRBJ2-5; 9 bases line up with TRBD1. Trimming removed 5 bases from V and 2 bases from J; junction bases left unmatched: 9. Germline CDR1 reads MGHDK; CDR2 reads SYGVNS. This CDR3 is built from 16 residues. The CDR3 is CASSPRPGQGQETQYF. In DNA form, the CDR3 reads TGTGCCAGCAGTCCACGTCCGGGACAGGGACAAGAGACCCAGTACTTC.

In this sample, this clone turned up a few times. This chain uses TRBV13 with TRBJ2-1, with 8 bases aligning to TRBD2. The V and J ends lost 1 base and 7 bases, in that order; junction bases with no gene match: 3. CDR3 size: 14 residues. Per germline, CDR1 PRHDT and CDR2 FYEKMQ (reference sequence). CDR3 sequence: CASSLAGGKNEQFF. The CDR3 region has the DNA TGTGCCAGCAGCTTAGCGGGAGGGAAAAATGAGCAGTTCTTC.

This chain links TRBV9 with TRBJ2-5; possible D gene TRBD2, 6 bases. V was pared by 1 base and J by 3 bases, with 13 bases between. The germline V gene encodes CDR1 SGDLS and CDR2 YYNGEE. CDR3 length equals 15 residues. CDR3 amino acids: CASSVFGGAEETQYF. CDR3 DNA sequence: TGTGCCAGCAGCGTATTCGGCGGGGCCGAAGAGACCCAGTACTTC.

This clone was seen only a few times. The chain uses TRBV30 and TRBJ2-1; 10 positions agree with TRBD2. After removal of 1 base from V and 0 bases from J, the junction contained 0 bases not matched to a gene. In germline, CDR1 is GTSNPN, CDR2 SVGIG (reference sequence). The CDR3 has 15 residues. CDR3 nucleotides: TGTGCCTGGAGTGCTAGCGGGAGCTCCTACAATGAGCAGTTCTTC. Translated, it gives CAWSASGSSYNEQFF.

This clone was counted only a few times. Other DNA sequences in this specimen translate into the identical CDR3. This chain uses TRBV29-1 with TRBJ2-7, with 8 bases that match TRBD2. The CDR3 has 13 amino acids. CDR1 is SQVTM, CDR2 ANQGSEA, per germline. J gave up 1 base and V 4 bases, and 3 bases lay outside the gene matches. The CDR3 DNA reads TGCAGCGTTGGCCCTAGCGGGTCCTACGAGCAGTACTTC. Translating gives CSVGPSGSYEQYF.

CDR3 amino acids: CASSSNRRGNTIYF. The CDR3, as DNA: TGTGCCAGCAGCTCCAACCGCAGAGGAAACACCATATATTTT. The chain employs TRBV7-9 and TRBJ1-3; no clear D. The germline V gene has CDR1 SEHNR and CDR2 FQNEAQ (reference sequence). V was pared by 4 bases and J by 4 bases, with 11 bases between. There are 14 residues in the CDR3.

The rearrangement uses TRBV2 and TRBJ2-3; a possible D gene is TRBD2 (5 bases). The V gene's germline CDR1 is SNHLY and CDR2 FYNNEI. This CDR3 is 17 amino acids long. The V end lost 2 bases, the J end lost 4 bases, and 19 bases lay between the germline ends. The CDR3 reads CASSEKELVGLADTQYF. CDR3 bases: TGTGCCAGCAGTGAAAAGGAACTAGTAGGTCTCGCAGATACGCAGTATTTT.

The chain uses TRBV7-2 and TRBJ2-1; D unclear. V was pared by 1 base and J by 4 bases, with 5 bases between. The CDR3 extends over 13 amino acids. The germline V gene has CDR1 SGHTA and CDR2 FQGNSA. This chain's CDR3 is CASSLDRYNEQFF. The CDR3 nucleotides are TGTGCCAGCAGCTTAGATCGGTACAATGAGCAGTTCTTC.

This clone has only a few counts. The CDR3 DNA follows: TGTGCCAGTAGTCAGTCTGGGGCCAACGTCCTGACTTTC. This encodes CASSQSGANVLTF. The chain is built from TRBV19 and TRBJ2-6; D is uncertain. Trimming removed 5 bases from V and 1 base from J, with 3 bases in between. CDR3 length: 13 amino acids. Looked up from germline, CDR1 is LNHDA and CDR2 is SQIVND (reference sequence).